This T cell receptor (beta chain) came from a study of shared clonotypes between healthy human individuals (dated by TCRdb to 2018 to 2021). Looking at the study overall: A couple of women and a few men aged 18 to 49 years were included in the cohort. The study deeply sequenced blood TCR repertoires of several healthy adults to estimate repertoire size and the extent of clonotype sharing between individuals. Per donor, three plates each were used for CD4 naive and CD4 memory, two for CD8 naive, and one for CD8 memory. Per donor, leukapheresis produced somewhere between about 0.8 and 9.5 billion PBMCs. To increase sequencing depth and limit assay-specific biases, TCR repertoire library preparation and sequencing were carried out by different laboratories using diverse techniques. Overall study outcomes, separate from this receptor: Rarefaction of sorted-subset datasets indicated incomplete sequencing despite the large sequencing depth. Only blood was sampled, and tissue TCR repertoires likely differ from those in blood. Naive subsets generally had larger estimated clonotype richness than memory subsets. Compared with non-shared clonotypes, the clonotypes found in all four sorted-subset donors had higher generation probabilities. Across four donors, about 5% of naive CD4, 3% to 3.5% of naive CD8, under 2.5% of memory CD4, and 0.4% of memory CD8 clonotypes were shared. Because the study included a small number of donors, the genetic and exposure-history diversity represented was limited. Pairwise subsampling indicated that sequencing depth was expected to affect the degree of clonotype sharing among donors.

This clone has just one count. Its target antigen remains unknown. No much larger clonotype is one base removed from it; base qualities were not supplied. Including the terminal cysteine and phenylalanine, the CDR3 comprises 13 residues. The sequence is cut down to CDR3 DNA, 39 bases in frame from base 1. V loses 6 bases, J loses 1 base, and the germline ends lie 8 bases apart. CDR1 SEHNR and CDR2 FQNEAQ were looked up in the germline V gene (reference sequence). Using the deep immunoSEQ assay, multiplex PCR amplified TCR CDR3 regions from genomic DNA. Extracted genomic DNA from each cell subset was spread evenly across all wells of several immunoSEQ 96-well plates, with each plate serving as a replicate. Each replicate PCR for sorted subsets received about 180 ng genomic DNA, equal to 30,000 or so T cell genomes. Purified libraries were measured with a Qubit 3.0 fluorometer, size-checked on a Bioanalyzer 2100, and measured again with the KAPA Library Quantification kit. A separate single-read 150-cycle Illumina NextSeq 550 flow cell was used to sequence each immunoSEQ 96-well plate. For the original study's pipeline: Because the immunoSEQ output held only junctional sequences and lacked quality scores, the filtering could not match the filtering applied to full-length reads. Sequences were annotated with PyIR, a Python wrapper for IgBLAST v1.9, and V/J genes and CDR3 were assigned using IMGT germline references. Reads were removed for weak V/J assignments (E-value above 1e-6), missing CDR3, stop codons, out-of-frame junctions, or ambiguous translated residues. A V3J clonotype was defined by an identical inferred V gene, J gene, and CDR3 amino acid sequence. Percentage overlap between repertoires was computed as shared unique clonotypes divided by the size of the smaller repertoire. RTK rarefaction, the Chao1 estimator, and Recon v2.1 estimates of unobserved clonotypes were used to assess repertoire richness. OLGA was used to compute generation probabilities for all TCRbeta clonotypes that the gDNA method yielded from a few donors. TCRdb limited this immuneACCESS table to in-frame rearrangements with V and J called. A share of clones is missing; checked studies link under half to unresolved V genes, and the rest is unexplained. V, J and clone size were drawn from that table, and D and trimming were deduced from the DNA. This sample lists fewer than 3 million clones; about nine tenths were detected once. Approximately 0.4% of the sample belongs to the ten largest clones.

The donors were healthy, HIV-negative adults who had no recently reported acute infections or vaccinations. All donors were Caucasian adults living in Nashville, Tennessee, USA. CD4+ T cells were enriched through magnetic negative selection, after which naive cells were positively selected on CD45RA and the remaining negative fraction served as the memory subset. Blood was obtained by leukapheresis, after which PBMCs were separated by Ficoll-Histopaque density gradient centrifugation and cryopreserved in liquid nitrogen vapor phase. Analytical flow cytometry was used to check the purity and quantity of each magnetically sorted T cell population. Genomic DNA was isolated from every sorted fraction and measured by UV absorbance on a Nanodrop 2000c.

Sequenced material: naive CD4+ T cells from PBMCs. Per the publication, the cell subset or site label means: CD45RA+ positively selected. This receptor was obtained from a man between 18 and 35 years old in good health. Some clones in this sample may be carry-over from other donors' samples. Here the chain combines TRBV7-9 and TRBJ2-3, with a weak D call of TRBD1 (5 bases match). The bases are TGTGCCAGCAGTGACAGCCGCACAGATACGCAGTATTTT. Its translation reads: CASSDSRTDTQYF. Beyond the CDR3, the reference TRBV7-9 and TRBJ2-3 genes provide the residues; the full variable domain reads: DTGVSQNPRHKITKRGQNVTFRCDPISEHNRLYWYRQTLGQGPEFLTYFQNEAQLEKSRLLSDRFSAERPKGSFSTLEIQRTEQGDSAMYLCASSDSRTDTQYFGPGTRLTVL.